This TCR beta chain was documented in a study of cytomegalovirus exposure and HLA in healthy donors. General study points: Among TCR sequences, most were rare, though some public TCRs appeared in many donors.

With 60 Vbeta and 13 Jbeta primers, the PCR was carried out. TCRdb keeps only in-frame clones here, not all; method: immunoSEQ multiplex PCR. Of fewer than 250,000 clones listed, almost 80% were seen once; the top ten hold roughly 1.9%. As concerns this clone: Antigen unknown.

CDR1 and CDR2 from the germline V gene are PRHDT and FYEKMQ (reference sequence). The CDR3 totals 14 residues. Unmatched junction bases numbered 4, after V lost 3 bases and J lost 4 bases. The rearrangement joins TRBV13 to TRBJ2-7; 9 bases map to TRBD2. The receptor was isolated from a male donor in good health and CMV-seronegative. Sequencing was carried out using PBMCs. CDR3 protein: CASSFGTSSYEQYF. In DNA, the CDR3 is TGTGCCAGCAGCTTCGGGACTAGCAGTTACGAGCAGTACTTC.